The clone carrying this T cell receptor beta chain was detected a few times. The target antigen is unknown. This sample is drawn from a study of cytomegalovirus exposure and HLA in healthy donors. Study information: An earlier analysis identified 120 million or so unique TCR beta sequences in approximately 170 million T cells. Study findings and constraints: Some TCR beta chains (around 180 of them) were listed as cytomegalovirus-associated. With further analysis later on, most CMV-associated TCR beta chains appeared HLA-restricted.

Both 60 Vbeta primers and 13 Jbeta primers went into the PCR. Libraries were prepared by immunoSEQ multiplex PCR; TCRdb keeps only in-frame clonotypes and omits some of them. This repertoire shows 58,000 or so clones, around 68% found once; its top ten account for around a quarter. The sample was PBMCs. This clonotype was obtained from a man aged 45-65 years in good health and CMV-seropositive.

The CDR3 sequence is CASSDFGSEETQYF. In DNA form, the CDR3 reads TGTGCCAGCAGTGATTTCGGTTCTGAAGAGACCCAGTACTTC. V is TRBV25-1 and J is TRBJ2-5; no clear D gene. CDR1 MGHDK and CDR2 SYGVNS come from the germline V gene. Trimming pared 3 bases from V and 3 bases from J, leaving 11 bases between. The length of the CDR3 is 14 residues.